The 9 T cell receptor beta chains below come from one sample, sequenced in a study of identical twins. TCRdb itself ran the 5' RACE reads through MiXCR, one entry per CDR3 protein. The sample consists of approximately 700,000 distinct CDR3 sequences, 18% of them appearing once. These data also featured in a second study, about T cells expressing NK-cell markers.

The source material was PBMCs. The receptors come from a woman aged 18-29 years in good health.

This rearrangement joins TRBV6-5 to TRBJ1-1; D is ambiguous. V was cut by 0 bases and J by 0 bases, with 14 bases left in between. This CDR3 comprises 17 residues. CDR1 and CDR2 from the germline V gene are MNHEY and SVGAGI. The CDR3 loop reads CASSYSSPRIMNTEAFF. The CDR3 nucleotides read TGTGCCAGCAGTTACTCGAGCCCAAGAATCATGAACACTGAAGCTTTCTTT.

This clonotype appeared a few times. The rearrangement uses TRBV12-3 or TRBV12-4 and TRBJ2-7, with D unclear. The CDR3 totals 14 residues. Trimming removed 5 bases at V and 5 bases at J, with 16 bases between. CDR3 region: CASSGWAKAHEQYF. Here the CDR3 DNA reads TGTGCCAGCAGTGGGTGGGCAAAGGCACACGAGCAGTACTTC.

The rearrangement joins TRBV2 to TRBJ2-5; 9 positions match TRBD1. CDR1 is SNHLY and CDR2 is FYNNEI in the germline V gene. The CDR3 length is 15 residues. V lost 6 bases and J lost 4; bases outside the gene matches: 9. The CDR3 nucleotides are TGTGCCAGCAGCCCCGACAGGGGGGTGGTAGAGACCCAGTACTTC. Translated: CASSPDRGVVETQYF.

The chain recombines TRBV11-2 with TRBJ1-1; 12 bases match TRBD1. The junction had 12 bases not matched to a gene; V was cut back by 3 bases and J by 4 bases. CDR1 and CDR2 from the germline V gene are SGHAT and FQNNGV. The CDR3 loop spans 18 amino acids. The CDR3 nucleotides read TGTGCCAGCAGCTTGCAGACCGGGACAGGGGGCTTGGGCACTGAAGCTTTCTTT. Amino acid sequence: CASSLQTGTGGLGTEAFF. The entire variable domain, with the rest obtained from reference TRBV11-2 and TRBJ1-1, is as follows: EAGVAQSPRYKIIEKRQSVAFWCNPISGHATLYWYQQILGQGPKLLIQFQNNGVVDDSQLPKDRFSAERLKGVDSTLKIQPAKLEDSAVYLCASSLQTGTGGLGTEAFFGQGTRLTVV.

V and J are TRBV27 and TRBJ2-5, with D possibly matching TRBD2 (7 bases). The V and J ends lost 3 bases and 1 base respectively, with 18 bases between them. The CDR3 is 17 amino acids. Germline values: CDR1 MNHEY, CDR2 SMNVEV (reference sequence). CDR3 in DNA: TGTGCCAGCAGTTTGTGGACGGGGGGCCCTACCCAAGAGACCCAGTACTTC. Encoded protein: CASSLWTGGPTQETQYF.

The V call is TRBV28, the J call TRBJ2-3; 8 nucleotides line up with TRBD1. This CDR3 comprises 16 residues. The V and J ends lost 5 bases and 5 bases, in that order; junction bases with no gene match: 12. Germline lookup yields CDR1 MDHEN and CDR2 SYDVKM. CDR3 in amino acids: CASSPTGGWFVDTQYF. The CDR3 DNA follows: TGTGCCAGCAGTCCAACAGGGGGTTGGTTTGTAGATACGCAGTATTTT.

The V and J genes are TRBV27 and TRBJ2-3; 8 nucleotides line up with TRBD2. The germline V gene has CDR1 MNHEY and CDR2 SMNVEV (reference sequence). The CDR3 runs to 16 residues. With V trimmed by 10 bases and J by 2 bases, 14 bases remained unmatched. The CDR3, as DNA: TGTGCCACCAGCGGACTAGCTCTTTCCCCCACAGATACGCAGTATTTT. It yields the protein CATSGLALSPTDTQYF.

This clonotype came up many times. In DNA, the CDR3 is TGTGCCATCAGTGAGCTAGTGGGGGCTTCGAACTACAATGAGCAGTTCTTC. Its translation is CAISELVGASNYNEQFF. The rearrangement uses TRBV10-3 and TRBJ2-1, with D tentatively TRBD1 (6 bases). The CDR3 has 17 residues. The V gene lost 2 bases and the J gene lost 3 bases, with 17 bases spanning the gap. The germline CDR1 and CDR2 sequences are ENHRY and SYGVKD.

The chain combines TRBV9 with TRBJ2-3, with D possibly being TRBD1 or TRBD2 (5 bases each). Germline CDR1 is SGDLS and CDR2 is YYNGEE. Deletions cut 0 bases from V and 6 bases from J, with 17 bases between. The CDR3 extends over 16 amino acids. CDR3 region: CASSVGGSWGLDTQYF. The CDR3 DNA reads TGTGCCAGCAGCGTAGGAGGTAGCTGGGGGTTGGATACGCAGTATTTT.